Below, 10 T cell receptor beta chains from the same sample are listed, as sequenced in a study of cytomegalovirus exposure and HLA in healthy donors. Sequencing used immunoSEQ multiplex PCR; TCRdb keeps in-frame clones, though not all of them. This sample yields about 58,000 clones, of which around 90% are seen a single time; roughly 1% belongs to the top ten. Sequencing used PBMCs. The receptors shown here come from a man aged 18 to 30 in good health and CMV-seronegative.

The rearrangement joins TRBV2 to TRBJ2-6; 9 bases agree with TRBD1. Germline CDR1 and CDR2: SNHLY and FYNNEI. V trimming: 4 bases; J trimming: 2 bases; junction bases outside the gene matches: 6. The CDR3 is 17 residues long. The CDR3 DNA sequence: TGTGCCAGCAGTGGCCGGGACAGGGCTACTGGGGCCAACGTCCTGACTTTC. As protein: CASSGRDRATGANVLTF.

Only a few counts were recorded for this clone. The CDR3 reads CASSLDSGFLSGELFF. The CDR3 DNA sequence: TGCGCCAGCAGCTTGGACTCCGGGTTTCTTTCCGGGGAGCTGTTTTTT. The chain links TRBV5-1 to TRBJ2-2; D unclear. There are 16 residues in the CDR3. The V and J ends lost 0 bases and 6 bases respectively, with 15 bases between them. Germline V gives CDR1 SGHRS, CDR2 YFSETQ.

This clone showed up just once. The rearrangement links TRBV29-1 to TRBJ2-7, with D possibly matching TRBD2 (5 bases). Trimming took 4 bases from V and 7 from J, leaving 11 bases between them. This CDR3 is built from 11 residues. Germline CDR1 and CDR2: SQVTM and ANQGSEA. The DNA of the CDR3 is TGCAGCGTTGGGGTTAGCGCTGAGCAGTACTTC. It translates to CSVGVSAEQYF.

This sequence joins TRBV2 and TRBJ1-5; D remains unclear. The V end was cut by 5 bases, the J end by 3 bases, with 8 bases between. There are 13 residues in the CDR3. CDR1 is SNHLY, CDR2 FYNNEI, per germline. CDR3 residues: CASSFQINQPQHF. The CDR3 coding sequence is TGTGCCAGCAGTTTTCAGATCAATCAGCCCCAGCATTTT.

The chain combines TRBV14 with TRBJ2-7, with a possible D match to TRBD1 (6 bases). The CDR3 has 14 residues. Germline values: CDR1 SGHDN, CDR2 FVKESK. Trimming took off 3 bases at V and 4 bases at J, with 13 bases between the two ends. CDR3 region: CASSQARQDYEQYF. In DNA, the CDR3 is TGTGCCAGCAGCCAGGCCCGACAGGATTACGAGCAGTACTTC. Supplemented by reference TRBV14 and TRBJ2-7, the full variable domain reads EAGVTQFPSHSVIEKGQTVTLRCDPISGHDNLYWYRRVMGKEIKFLLHFVKESKQDESGMPNNRFLAERTGGTYSTLKVQPAELEDSGVYFCASSQARQDYEQYFGPGTRLTVT.

The V call is TRBV9, the J call TRBJ1-5, with D perhaps matching TRBD1 (6 bases). This CDR3 comprises 15 residues. V was clipped by 0 bases and J by 4 bases, with 11 bases between them. Germline V gene data show CDR1 as SGDLS and CDR2 as YYNGEE. This chain's CDR3 is CASSVGGGGNQPQHF. DNA for the CDR3: TGTGCCAGCAGCGTAGGGGGGGGCGGGAATCAGCCCCAGCATTTT. Variable domain in full (rest from reference TRBV9 and TRBJ1-5): DSGVTQTPKHLITATGQRVTLRCSPRSGDLSVYWYQQSLDQGLQFLIQYYNGEERAKGNILERFSAQQFPDLHSELNLSSLELGDSALYFCASSVGGGGNQPQHFGDGTRLSIL.

This chain connects TRBV27 to TRBJ2-5, with 11 bases identical to TRBD2. The CDR3 loop spans 15 amino acids. Trimming removed 8 bases from V and 0 bases from J; junction bases left unmatched: 5. Germline-derived CDR1 and CDR2 are MNHEY and SMNVEV (reference sequence). CDR3 in amino acids: CASQGLAADQETQYF. The CDR3 nucleotides read TGTGCCAGCCAGGGACTAGCGGCAGACCAAGAGACCCAGTACTTC.

J is TRBJ2-7 and V is TRBV5-3, with D unclear. TRBV5-3 belongs to the ORF category, with a function that is uncertain. Trimming took 3 bases from V and 2 from J, leaving 6 bases between them. This CDR3 spans 12 amino acids. Here the CDR3 DNA reads TGTGCCAGAAGCTCTGTTGCCTACGAGCAGTACTTC. Encoded protein: CARSSVAYEQYF.

The CDR3 coding sequence is TGTGCCAGCAGCCCCATAGCGGGCACAGATACGCAGTATTTT. It yields the protein CASSPIAGTDTQYF. The chain uses TRBV2 and TRBJ2-3; D possibly corresponds to TRBD2 (6 bases). Germline V gives CDR1 SNHLY, CDR2 FYNNEI. V shed 6 bases and J shed 1 base, with 11 bases lying between them. The CDR3 runs 14 residues.

J is TRBJ2-1 and V is TRBV28, with TRBD2 matching over 7 bases. The V gene's germline CDR1 is MDHEN and CDR2 SYDVKM. J gave up 4 bases and V 2 bases, and 11 bases lay outside the gene matches. This CDR3 region has 17 residues. CDR3 region: CASSLPVTSRVYNEQFF. Here the CDR3 DNA reads TGTGCCAGCAGTTTACCAGTGACTAGCCGAGTTTACAATGAGCAGTTCTTC.